A single sample is the source of the 5 T cell receptor beta chains below, sequenced in a study of beta chain features in type 1 diabetes. Expressed TCRB transcripts were sequenced after all isolated RNA was converted to cDNA. Here immunoSEQ multiplex PCR was the method, and the copy in TCRdb shows in-frame clones only, minus some. Of hundreds of thousands of clones listed, about 15% are singletons. Source material: central memory CD4+ T cells from blood. These receptors were taken from a man younger than 45 in good health.

The chain couples TRBV28 to TRBJ1-2; possible D gene TRBD1, 5 bases. Trimming took 5 bases from V and 8 from J, leaving 15 bases between them. Germline V gene data show CDR1 as MDHEN and CDR2 as SYDVKM. CDR3 length: 13 amino acids. CDR3: CASSPLGTEGYTF. For the CDR3, the DNA is TGTGCCAGCAGTCCTTTAGGGACGGAGGGCTACACCTTC.

This clone was found a few times. The genes are TRBV5-4 and TRBJ1-3; D not resolved. Germline V gene lookup returns CDR1 SGHNT and CDR2 YYREEE (reference sequence). Trimming took off 0 bases at V and 4 bases at J, with 5 bases between the two ends. CDR3 length: 13 residues. The CDR3 DNA sequence: TGTGCCAGCAGCTTGGTGACGGGAAACACCATATATTTT. Protein sequence: CASSLVTGNTIYF.

V usage is TRBV6-5 and J usage is TRBJ1-1; 10 nucleotides line up with TRBD1. The junction had 5 bases not matched to a gene; V was cut back by 7 bases and J by 6 bases. Germline-derived CDR1 and CDR2 are MNHEY and SVGAGI. This CDR3 contains 13 residues. The CDR3 here is CASNRQGAAEAFF. In nucleotides, the CDR3 is TGTGCCAGCAACAGACAGGGGGCTGCTGAAGCTTTCTTT.

This clone was detected a few times. The chain has TRBV11-3 and TRBJ2-2, with 13 bases matching TRBD2. Germline V gives CDR1 SGHNT, CDR2 YENEEA. CDR3 length: 16 residues. V shed 2 bases and J 6 bases; nucleotides not matched to a gene: 3. This CDR3 is CASSLRTSGSPGELFF. The CDR3 nucleotides read TGTGCCAGCAGCTTAAGGACTAGCGGGAGCCCCGGGGAGCTGTTTTTT.

This clone was observed a handful of times. Distinct nucleotide sequences in the sample also encode this CDR3. The rearrangement joins TRBV7-9 to TRBJ1-2, with a weak D call TRBD1 (6 bases). The ends were cut back, 1 base at V and 7 bases at J, with 10 bases in the middle. Per germline, CDR1 SEHNR and CDR2 FQNEAQ (reference sequence). This CDR3 has 13 residues. CDR3 DNA sequence: TGTGCCAGCAGCTTAGACAGGGATGGTGGCTACACCTTC. This encodes CASSLDRDGGYTF.